Described below is a single T cell receptor (beta chain) sequence and its context. No antigen is known for it. The sequenced fragment ends 3 residues before the CDR3 boundary, so the rest is inferred from the germline J gene. The record originates from a study of T cells in women clearing cervical HPV infection. Study results and caveats: Cases and controls were distinguished at AUC 0.65 to 0.85 by richness and V genes. Repertoire richness, not evenness, was significantly elevated in CIN3+ cases versus controls.

Prevalent HPV16 infections were excluded; only incident single HPV16 infections included. MY09/MY11 PCR detected cervical HPV DNA; dot-blot assigned genotypes. Here immunoSEQ multiplex PCR was the method, and the copy in TCRdb shows in-frame clones only, minus some. Here the sample table reports 25,000 to 35,000 clones. With 5 bases clipped from V and 5 bases from J, the junction kept 7 bases outside the gene matches. The CDR3 spans 14 residues. Germline V gene sequence: CDR1 SGHDT, CDR2 YYEEEE. The receptor was derived from a woman between 18 and 70 years old with a cervical HPV16 infection that either progressed to CIN3+ or cleared (not recorded which). The chain links TRBV5-6 to TRBJ2-5; 9 bases fit TRBD1. Sequencing used blood buffy coat. CDR3 DNA (partial): TGTGCCAGCAGTTTACAGGGGGCGCGGGAGACC. Amino acids: CASSLQGARET. The whole CDR3 reads CASSLQGARETQYF.